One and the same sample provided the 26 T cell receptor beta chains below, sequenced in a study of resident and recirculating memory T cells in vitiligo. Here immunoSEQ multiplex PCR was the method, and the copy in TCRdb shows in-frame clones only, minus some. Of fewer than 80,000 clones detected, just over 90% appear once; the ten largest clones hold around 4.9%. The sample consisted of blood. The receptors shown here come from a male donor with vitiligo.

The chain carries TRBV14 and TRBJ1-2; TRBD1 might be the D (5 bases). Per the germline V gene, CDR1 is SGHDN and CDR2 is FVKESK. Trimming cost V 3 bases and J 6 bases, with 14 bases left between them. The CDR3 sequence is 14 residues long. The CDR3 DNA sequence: TGTGCCAGCAGCCATTCTCTGCGGGGGAATGGCTACACCTTC. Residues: CASSHSLRGNGYTF. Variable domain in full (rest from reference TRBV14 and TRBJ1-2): EAGVTQFPSHSVIEKGQTVTLRCDPISGHDNLYWYRRVMGKEIKFLLHFVKESKQDESGMPNNRFLAERTGGTYSTLKVQPAELEDSGVYFCASSHSLRGNGYTFGSGTRLTVV.

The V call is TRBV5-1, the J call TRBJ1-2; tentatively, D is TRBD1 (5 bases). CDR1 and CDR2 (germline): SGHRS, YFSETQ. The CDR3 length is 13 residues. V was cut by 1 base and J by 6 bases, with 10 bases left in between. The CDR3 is CASSLQGLDGYTF. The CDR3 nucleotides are TGCGCCAGCAGCTTGCAGGGACTGGATGGCTACACCTTC.

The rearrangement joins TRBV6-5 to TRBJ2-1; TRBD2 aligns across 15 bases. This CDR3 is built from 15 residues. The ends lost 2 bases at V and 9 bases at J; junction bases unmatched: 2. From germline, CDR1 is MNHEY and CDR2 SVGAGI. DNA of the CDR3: TGTGCCAGCAGTTACGGACTAGCGGGGGGGAGTGAGCAGTTCTTC. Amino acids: CASSYGLAGGSEQFF.

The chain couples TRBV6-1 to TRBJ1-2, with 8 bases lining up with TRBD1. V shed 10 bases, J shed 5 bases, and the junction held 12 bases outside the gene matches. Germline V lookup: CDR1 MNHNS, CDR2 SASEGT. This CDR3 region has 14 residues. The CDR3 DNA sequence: TGTGCCAACGATGGACAGGGAGAAGGGTATGGCTACACCTTC. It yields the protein CANDGQGEGYGYTF.

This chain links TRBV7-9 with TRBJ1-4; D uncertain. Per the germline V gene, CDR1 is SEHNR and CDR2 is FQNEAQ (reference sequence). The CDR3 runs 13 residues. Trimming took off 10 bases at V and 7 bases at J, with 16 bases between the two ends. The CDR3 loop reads CATPEGAGEKLFF. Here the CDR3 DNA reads TGTGCCACGCCGGAGGGCGCCGGTGAAAAACTGTTTTTT.

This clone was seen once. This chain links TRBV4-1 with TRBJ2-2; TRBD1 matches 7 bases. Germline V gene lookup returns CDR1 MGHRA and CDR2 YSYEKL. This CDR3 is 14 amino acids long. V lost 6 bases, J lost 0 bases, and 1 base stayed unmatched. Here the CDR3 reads CASRTGTNTGELFF. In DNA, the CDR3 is TGCGCCAGCAGGACAGGGACGAACACCGGGGAGCTGTTTTTT.

The CDR3 DNA is TGTGCCAGCAGGGGGACAGGGGAAGAAGAGACCCAGTACTTC. This codes for CASRGTGEEETQYF. The chain recombines TRBV6-6 with TRBJ2-5; 10 positions agree with TRBD1. Germline V gives CDR1 MNHNY, CDR2 SVGAGI (reference sequence). V was clipped by 6 bases and J by 3 bases; unmatched bases: 4. This CDR3 has 14 residues.

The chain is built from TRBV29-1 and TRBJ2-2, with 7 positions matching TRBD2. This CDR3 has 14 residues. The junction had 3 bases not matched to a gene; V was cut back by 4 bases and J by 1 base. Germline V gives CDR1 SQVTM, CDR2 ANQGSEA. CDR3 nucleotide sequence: TGCAGCGTTGTGGGGGGGGTGAACACCGGGGAGCTGTTTTTT. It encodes CSVVGGVNTGELFF.

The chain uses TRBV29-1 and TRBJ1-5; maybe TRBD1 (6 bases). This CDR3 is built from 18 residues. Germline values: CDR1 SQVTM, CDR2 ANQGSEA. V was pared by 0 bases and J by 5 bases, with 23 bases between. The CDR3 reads CSVEDRGGPQEQDQPQHF. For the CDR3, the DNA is TGCAGCGTTGAAGATCGGGGGGGCCCGCAGGAGCAAGATCAGCCCCAGCATTTT.

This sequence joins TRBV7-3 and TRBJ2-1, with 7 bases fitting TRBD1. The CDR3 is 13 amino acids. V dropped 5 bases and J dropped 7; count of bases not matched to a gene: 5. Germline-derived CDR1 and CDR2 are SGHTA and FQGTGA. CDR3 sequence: CASSPQGSNEQFF. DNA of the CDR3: TGTGCCAGCAGCCCACAGGGGAGTAATGAGCAGTTCTTC.

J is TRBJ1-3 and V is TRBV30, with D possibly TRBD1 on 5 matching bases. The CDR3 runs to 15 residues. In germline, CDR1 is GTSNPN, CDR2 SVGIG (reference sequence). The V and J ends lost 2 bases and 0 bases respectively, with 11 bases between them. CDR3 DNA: TGTGCCTGGAGTACAAAGGGGTCCTCTGGAAACACCATATATTTT. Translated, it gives CAWSTKGSSGNTIYF.

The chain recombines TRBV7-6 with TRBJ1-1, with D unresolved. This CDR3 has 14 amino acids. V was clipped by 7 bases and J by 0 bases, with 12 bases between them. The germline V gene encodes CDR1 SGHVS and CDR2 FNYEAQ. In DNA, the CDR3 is TGTGCCAGCACCCCGAGGGTCATGAACACTGAAGCTTTCTTT. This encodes CASTPRVMNTEAFF. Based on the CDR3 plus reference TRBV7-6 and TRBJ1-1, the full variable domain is GAGVSQSPRYKVTKRGQDVALRCDPISGHVSLYWYRQALGQGPEFLTYFNYEAQQDKSGLPNDRFSAERPEGSISTLTIQRTEQRDSAMYRCASTPRVMNTEAFFGQGTRLTVV.

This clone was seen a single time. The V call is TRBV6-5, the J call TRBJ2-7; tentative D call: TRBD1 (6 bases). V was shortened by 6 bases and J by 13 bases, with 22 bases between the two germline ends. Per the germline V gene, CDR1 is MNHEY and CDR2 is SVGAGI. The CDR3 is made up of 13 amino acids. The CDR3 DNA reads TGTGCCAGCAGATACAGGGCAGGGGTTGTTCAATACTTC. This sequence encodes CASRYRAGVVQYF.

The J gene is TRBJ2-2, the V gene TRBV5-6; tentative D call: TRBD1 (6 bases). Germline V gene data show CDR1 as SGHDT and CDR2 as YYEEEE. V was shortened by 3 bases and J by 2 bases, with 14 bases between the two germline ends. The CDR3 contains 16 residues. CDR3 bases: TGTGCCAGCAGCTGGGATCAGGGGACCAACACCGGGGAGCTGTTTTTT. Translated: CASSWDQGTNTGELFF.

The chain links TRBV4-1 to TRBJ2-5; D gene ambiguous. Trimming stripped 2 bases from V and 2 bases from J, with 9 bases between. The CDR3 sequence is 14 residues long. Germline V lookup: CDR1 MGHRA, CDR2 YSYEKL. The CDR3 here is CASSQPLGQETQYF. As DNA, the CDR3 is TGCGCCAGCAGCCAACCTCTAGGTCAAGAGACCCAGTACTTC.

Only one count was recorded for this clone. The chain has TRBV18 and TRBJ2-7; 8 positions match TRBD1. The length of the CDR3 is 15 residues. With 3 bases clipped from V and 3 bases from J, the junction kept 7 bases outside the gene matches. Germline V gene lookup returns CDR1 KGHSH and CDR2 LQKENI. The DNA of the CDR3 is TGTGCCAGCTCACCGTCGGGACAGGAGAACTACGAGCAGTACTTC. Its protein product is CASSPSGQENYEQYF.

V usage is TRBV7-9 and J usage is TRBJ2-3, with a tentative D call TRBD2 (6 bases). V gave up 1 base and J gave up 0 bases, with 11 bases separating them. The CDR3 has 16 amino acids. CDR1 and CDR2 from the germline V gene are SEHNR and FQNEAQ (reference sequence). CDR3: CASSLETGVSTDTQYF. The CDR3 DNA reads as TGTGCCAGCAGCTTAGAGACGGGGGTGAGCACAGATACGCAGTATTTT.

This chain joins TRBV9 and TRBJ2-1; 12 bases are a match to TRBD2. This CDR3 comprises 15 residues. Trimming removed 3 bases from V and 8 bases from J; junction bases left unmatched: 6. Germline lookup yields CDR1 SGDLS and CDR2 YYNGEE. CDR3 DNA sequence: TGTGCCAGCAGCGGGTCTAGCGGGGGGGGCTATGAGCAGTTCTTC. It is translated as CASSGSSGGGYEQFF.

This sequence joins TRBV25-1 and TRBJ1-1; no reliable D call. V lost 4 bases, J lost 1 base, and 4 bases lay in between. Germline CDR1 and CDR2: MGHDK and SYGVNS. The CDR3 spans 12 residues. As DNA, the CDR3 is TGTGCCAGCAGTGGAGGGAACACTGAAGCTTTCTTT. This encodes CASSGGNTEAFF.

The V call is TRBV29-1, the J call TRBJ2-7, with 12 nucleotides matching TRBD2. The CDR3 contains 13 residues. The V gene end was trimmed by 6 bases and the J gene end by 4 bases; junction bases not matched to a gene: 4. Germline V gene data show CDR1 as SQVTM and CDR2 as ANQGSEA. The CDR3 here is CSVPGLAGYEQYF. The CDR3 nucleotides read TGCAGCGTACCGGGACTAGCGGGTTACGAGCAGTACTTC.

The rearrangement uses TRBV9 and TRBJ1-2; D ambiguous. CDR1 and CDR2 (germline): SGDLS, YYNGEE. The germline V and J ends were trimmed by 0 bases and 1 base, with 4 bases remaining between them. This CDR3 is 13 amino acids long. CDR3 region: CASSVGGNYGYTF. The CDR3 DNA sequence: TGTGCCAGCAGCGTAGGCGGTAACTATGGCTACACCTTC.

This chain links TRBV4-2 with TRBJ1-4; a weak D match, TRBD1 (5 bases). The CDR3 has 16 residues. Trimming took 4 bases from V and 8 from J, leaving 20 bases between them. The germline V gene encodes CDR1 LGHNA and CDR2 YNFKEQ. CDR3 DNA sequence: TGTGCCAGCAGCCGACCCAGCGGGGGGACGCAGGAAAAACTGTTTTTT. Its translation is CASSRPSGGTQEKLFF.

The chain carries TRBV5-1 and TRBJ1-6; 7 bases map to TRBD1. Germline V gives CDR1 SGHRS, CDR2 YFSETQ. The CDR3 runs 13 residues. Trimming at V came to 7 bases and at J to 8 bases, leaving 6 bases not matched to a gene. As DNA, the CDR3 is TGCGCCAGCTTCGACAGGGAGGATTCACCCCTCCACTTT. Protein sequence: CASFDREDSPLHF.

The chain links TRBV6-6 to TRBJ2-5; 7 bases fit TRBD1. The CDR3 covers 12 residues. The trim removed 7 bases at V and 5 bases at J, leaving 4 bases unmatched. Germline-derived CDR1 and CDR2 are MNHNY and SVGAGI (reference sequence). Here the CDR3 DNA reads TGTGCCAGCAAGACAGGGACGGAGACCCAGTACTTC. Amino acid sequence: CASKTGTETQYF.

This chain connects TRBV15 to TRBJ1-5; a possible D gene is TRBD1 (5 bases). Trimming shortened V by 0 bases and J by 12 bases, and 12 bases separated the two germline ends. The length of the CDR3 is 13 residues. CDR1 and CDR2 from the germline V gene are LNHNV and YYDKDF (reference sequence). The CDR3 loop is CATSRDLGEVQHF. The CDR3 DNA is TGTGCCACCAGCAGAGACCTAGGGGAGGTCCAGCATTTT.

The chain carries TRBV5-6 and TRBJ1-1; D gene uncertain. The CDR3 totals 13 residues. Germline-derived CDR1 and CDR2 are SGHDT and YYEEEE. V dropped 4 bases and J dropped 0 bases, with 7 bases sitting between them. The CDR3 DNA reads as TGTGCCAGCAGCGAGCGAGTGAACACTGAAGCTTTCTTT. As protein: CASSERVNTEAFF.